This T cell receptor beta chain was found in a study of cytotoxic CD8 clonotypes in ibrutinib-treated CLL. Study-wide findings and caveats: The public clonotypes identified were infrequent and showed contraction or stability on treatment.

TCRdb keeps only in-frame clones here, not all; method: immunoSEQ multiplex PCR. There are approximately 29,000 clones in the sample; 62% occur only once, and about 14% lies in the top ten. Comment on this clone: Its antigen is not identified.

Germline V gives CDR1 SGHTA, CDR2 FQGTGA. V lost 4 bases and J lost 0; bases outside the gene matches: 13. CDR3 size: 20 residues. This rearrangement joins TRBV7-3 to TRBJ2-3; 13 positions match TRBD2. The clonotype comes from a human donor with chronic lymphocytic leukemia. The starting material was PBMCs, obtained before ibrutinib treatment. The CDR3 spells CASSSGLAGHAPSSTDTQYF. CDR3 coding DNA: TGTGCCAGCAGCTCGGGACTAGCGGGACACGCGCCTTCTAGCACAGATACGCAGTATTTT.